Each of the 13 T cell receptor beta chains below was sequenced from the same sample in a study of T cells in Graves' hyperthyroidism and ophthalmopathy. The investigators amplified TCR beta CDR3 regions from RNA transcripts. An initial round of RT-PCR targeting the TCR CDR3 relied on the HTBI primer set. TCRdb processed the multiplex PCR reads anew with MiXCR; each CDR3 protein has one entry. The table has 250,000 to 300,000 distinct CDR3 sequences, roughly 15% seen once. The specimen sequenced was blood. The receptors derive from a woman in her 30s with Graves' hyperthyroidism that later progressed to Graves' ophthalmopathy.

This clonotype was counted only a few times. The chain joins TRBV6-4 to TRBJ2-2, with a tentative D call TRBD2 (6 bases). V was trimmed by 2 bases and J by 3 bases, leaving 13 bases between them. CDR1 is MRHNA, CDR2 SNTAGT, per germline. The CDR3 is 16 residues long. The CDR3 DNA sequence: TGTGCCAGCAGTGACGGTGGGGGGTCCGACACCGGGGAGCTGTTTTTT. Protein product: CASSDGGGSDTGELFF.

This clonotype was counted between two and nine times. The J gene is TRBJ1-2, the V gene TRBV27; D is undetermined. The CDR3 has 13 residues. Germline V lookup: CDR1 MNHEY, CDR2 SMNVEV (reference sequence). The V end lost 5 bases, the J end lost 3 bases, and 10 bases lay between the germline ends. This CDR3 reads CASSPGPYYGYTF. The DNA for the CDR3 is TGTGCCAGCAGTCCAGGACCGTACTATGGCTACACCTTC.

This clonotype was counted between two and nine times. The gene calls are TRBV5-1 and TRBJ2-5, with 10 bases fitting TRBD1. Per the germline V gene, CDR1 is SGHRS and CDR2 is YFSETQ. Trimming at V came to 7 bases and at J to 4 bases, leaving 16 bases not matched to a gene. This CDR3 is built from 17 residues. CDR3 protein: CASQFPTGTGDRETQYF. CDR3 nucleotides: TGCGCCAGCCAATTCCCTACCGGGACAGGGGATAGAGAGACCCAGTACTTC.

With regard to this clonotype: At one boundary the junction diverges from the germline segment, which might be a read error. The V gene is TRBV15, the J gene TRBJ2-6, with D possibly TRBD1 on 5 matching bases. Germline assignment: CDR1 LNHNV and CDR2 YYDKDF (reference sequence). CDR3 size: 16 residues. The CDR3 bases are TGTGCCACCAGCAAATCCCAGTTCTCTGGGGCCAACGTCCGGACTTTC. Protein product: CATSKSQFSGANVRTF.

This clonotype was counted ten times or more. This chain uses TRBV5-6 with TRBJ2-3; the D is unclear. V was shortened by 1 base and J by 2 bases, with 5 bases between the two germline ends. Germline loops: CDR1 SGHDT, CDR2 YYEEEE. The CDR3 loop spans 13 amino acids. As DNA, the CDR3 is TGTGCCAGCAGCTTGCAGTTCACAGATACGCAGTATTTT. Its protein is CASSLQFTDTQYF.

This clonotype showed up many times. CDR3 DNA sequence: TGTGCCAGCAGACCGACAGGGGGGGGCACTGAAGCTTTCTTT. It translates to CASRPTGGGTEAFF. V and J are TRBV12-3 or TRBV12-4 and TRBJ1-1; 9 nucleotides align to TRBD1. The CDR3 covers 14 residues. Trimming took 6 bases from V and 4 from J; bases not matched to a gene: 6.

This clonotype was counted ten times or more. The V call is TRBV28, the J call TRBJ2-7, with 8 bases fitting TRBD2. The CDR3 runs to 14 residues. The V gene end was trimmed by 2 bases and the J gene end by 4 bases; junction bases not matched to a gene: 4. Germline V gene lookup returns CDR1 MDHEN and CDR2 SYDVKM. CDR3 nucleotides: TGTGCCAGCAGTTTACAAGCGGGAGTGTACGAGCAGTACTTC. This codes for CASSLQAGVYEQYF.

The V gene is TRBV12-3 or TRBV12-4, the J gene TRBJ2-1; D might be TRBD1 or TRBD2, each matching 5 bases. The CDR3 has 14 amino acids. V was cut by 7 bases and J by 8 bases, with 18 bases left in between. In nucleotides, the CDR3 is TGTGCCAGCACCCCGGGACGAAATGACGATGAGCAGTTCTTC. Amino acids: CASTPGRNDDEQFF.

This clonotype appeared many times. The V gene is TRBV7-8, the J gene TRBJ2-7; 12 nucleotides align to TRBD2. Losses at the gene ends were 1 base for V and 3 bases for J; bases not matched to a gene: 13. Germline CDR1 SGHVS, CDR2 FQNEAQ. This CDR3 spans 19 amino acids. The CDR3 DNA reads TGTGCCAGCAGCTTAGGAGGGGCACTAGCGGGAGGTAAAGTCTACGAGCAGTACTTC. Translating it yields CASSLGGALAGGKVYEQYF.

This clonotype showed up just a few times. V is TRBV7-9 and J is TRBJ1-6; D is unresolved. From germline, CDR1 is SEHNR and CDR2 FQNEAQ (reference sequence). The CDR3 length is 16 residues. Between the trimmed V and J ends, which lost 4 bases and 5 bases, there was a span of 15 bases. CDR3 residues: CASSSGPGIHNSPLHF. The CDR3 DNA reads TGTGCCAGCAGCTCCGGACCTGGGATACATAATTCACCCCTCCACTTT.

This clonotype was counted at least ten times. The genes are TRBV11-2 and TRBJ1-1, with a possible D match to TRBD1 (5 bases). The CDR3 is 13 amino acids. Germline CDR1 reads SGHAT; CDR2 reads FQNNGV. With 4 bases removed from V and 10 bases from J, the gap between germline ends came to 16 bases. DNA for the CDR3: TGTGCCAGCAGCTCAAAGCAGCAGGGTCCAGCTTTCTTT. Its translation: CASSSKQQGPAFF. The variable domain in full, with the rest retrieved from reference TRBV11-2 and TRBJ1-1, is EAGVAQSPRYKIIEKRQSVAFWCNPISGHATLYWYQQILGQGPKLLIQFQNNGVVDDSQLPKDRFSAERLKGVDSTLKIQPAKLEDSAVYLCASSSKQQGPAFFGQGTRLTVV.

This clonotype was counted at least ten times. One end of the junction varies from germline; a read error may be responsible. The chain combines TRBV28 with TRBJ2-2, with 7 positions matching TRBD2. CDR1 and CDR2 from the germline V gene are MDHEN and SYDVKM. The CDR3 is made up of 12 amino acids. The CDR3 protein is CASSLPGGELFF. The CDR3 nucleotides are TGTGCCAGCAGTTTGCCTGGGGGGGAACTGTTTTTT. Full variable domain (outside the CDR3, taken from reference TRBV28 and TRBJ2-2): DVKVTQSSRYLVKRTGEKVFLECVQDMDHENMFWYRQDPGLGLRLIYFSYDVKMKEKGDIPEGYSVSREKKERFSLILESASTNQTSMYLCASSLPGGELFFGEGSRLTVL.

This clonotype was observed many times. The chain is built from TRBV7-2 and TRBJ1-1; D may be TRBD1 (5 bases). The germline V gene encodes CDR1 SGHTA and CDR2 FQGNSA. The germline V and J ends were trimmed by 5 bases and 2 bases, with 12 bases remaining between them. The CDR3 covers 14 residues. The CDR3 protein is CASSPGSSNTEAFF. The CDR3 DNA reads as TGTGCCAGCAGCCCAGGGAGTTCTAACACTGAAGCTTTCTTT.